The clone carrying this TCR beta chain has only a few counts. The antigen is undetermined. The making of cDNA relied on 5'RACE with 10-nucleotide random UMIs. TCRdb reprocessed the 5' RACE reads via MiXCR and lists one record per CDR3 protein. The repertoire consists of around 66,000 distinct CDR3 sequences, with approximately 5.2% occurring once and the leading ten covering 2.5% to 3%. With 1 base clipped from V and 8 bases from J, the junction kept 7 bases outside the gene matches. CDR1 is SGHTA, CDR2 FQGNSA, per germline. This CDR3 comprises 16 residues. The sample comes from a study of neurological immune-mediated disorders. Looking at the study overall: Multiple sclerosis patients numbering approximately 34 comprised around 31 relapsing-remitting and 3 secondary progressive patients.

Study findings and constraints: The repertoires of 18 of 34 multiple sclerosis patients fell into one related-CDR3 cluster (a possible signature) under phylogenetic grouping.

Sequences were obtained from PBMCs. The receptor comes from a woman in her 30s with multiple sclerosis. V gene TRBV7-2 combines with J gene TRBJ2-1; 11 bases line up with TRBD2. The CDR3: CASSLGTSGGRDEQFF. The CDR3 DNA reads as TGTGCCAGCAGCTTAGGTACTAGCGGGGGTAGGGATGAGCAGTTCTTC.